The clone carrying this T cell receptor (beta chain) came up once. Its antigen is undetermined. Produced via immunoSEQ multiplex PCR; TCRdb's table is partial and in-frame only. Here the sample spans approximately 100,000 clones, over 80% being singletons. The sample originates from a study of T cell responses to AZD1222 COVID-19 vaccine. The study, taken as a whole, reports: Just six AZD1222 recipients were seropositive at baseline.

V shed 3 bases and J shed 7 bases, with 10 bases lying between them. CDR1 and CDR2 (germline): SEHNR, FQNEAQ (reference sequence). The CDR3 covers 13 residues. This material consisted of peripheral blood, taken on day 0 of AZD1222 vaccination. This sequence joins TRBV7-9 and TRBJ1-5, with no clear D. The origin of this receptor is an adult in good health. The CDR3 sequence: CASSFGQYQPQHF. As DNA, the CDR3 is TGTGCCAGCAGCTTTGGTCAGTACCAGCCCCAGCATTTT. Full variable domain (outside the CDR3, taken from reference TRBV7-9 and TRBJ1-5): DTGVSQNPRHKITKRGQNVTFRCDPISEHNRLYWYRQTLGQGPEFLTYFQNEAQLEKSRLLSDRFSAERPKGSFSTLEIQRTEQGDSAMYLCASSFGQYQPQHFGDGTRLSIL.